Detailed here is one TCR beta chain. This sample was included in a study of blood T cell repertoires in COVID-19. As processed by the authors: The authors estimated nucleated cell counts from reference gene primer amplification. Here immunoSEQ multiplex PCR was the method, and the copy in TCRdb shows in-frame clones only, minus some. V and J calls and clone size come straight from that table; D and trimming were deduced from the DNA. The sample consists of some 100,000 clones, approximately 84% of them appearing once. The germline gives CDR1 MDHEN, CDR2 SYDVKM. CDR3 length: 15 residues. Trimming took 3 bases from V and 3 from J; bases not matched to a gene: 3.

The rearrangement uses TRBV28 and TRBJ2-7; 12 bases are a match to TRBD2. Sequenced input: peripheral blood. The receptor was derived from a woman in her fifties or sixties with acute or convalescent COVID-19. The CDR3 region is CASSLTSGGFYEQYF. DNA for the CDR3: TGTGCCAGCAGTTTGACTAGCGGGGGCTTCTACGAGCAGTACTTC.